This T cell receptor beta chain emerged from a study of T cell repertoires in cytomegalovirus infection. Study context: It can be stated that public TCR beta signatures indicated CMV infection as well as a matching HLA type.

TCRdb re-analysed the reads in MiXCR, keeping a single row per CDR3 protein. The repertoire holds nearly 450,000 distinct CDR3 sequences, with approximately 30% as singletons. This clonotype was counted many times. Its cognate antigen is unknown. Study-level findings and limits: Totalled public TCR beta family frequency picked out people who carried CMV plus the relevant HLA. HLA-C-restricted CMV-specific TCR beta clonotypes prevailed in the ex vivo response.

The receptor's source is a human donor in good health (CMV status not recorded). Some clones in this sample may be carry-over from other donors' samples. The sample taken for sequencing was PBMCs.

The CDR3 region is CASSPYGVEQFF. DNA of the CDR3: TGTGCCAGCAGCCCGTACGGCGTTGAGCAGTTCTTC. The chain links TRBV7-6 to TRBJ2-1, with unresolved D. This CDR3 has 12 residues. In germline, CDR1 is SGHVS, CDR2 FNYEAQ. V was clipped by 5 bases and J by 9 bases, with 11 bases between them.